This T cell receptor beta chain was found in a study of blood T cell repertoires in COVID-19 (dated by TCRdb to the early 2020s). Regarding the complete study: The collaborator samples originated in the United States, Italy and Spain and spanned the acute and convalescent phases of COVID-19. Samples came from the ongoing ImmuneRACE study (first 160 participants) plus 1,254 subjects from 6 global collaborators. The dataset comprised deeply sampled blood TCRbeta repertoires from subjects exposed to, actively infected with, or recovered from COVID-19. Where available, HLA class I and class II types were obtained from metadata supplied by the sample provider rather than from assay-based typing. The repertoires were made available in a free public database intended to serve as a resource for research on the immune response to SARS-CoV-2. The prospective study material was composed of cDNA or gDNA derived from T cells, B-cell-depleted T cells, or PBMCs. The sample metadata nearly always contained a de-identified subject ID, COVID-19 status, age in years and sex. On the study overall, not on this receptor specifically: How much clinical and demographic metadata was included differed by source and by participant, and the metadata was provided uncurated.

The immunoSEQ Assay, a bias-controlled multiplex PCR, was used to amplify TCRbeta CDR3 regions from genomic DNA. The authors' pipeline ran thus. The number of nucleated cells in each sample was estimated by amplification of reference gene primers within the assay. To quantify the absolute abundance of each unique TCRbeta CDR3 rearrangement, sequence reads were collapsed and filtered. For each sample, productive Simpson clonality was calculated as the square root of Simpson's diversity index across productive rearrangements. Here the immuneACCESS table is served through TCRdb, limited to in-frame sequences with V and J called. Missing clones are a known gap in these copies; in checked studies unresolved V genes cover under half, and the rest lacks a known reason. V and J calls plus clone size are reproduced from that table; the DNA served to infer D and trimming. For this sample there are roughly 230,000 clones; approximately 83% appear just once. Clones ranked in the top ten supply approximately 4.4% of the sample.

Collaborating institutions collected whole blood in K2EDTA tubes following their own protocols. For TCRbeta analysis, collaborator samples were shipped as frozen whole blood, as isolated PBMCs, or as DNA extracted from either sample type. The germline V gene yields MNHEY for CDR1 and SVGAGI for CDR2. The CDR3, from cysteine to phenylalanine, totals 13 residues. The DNA shown is the 39-base CDR3, in frame from base 1. Cut back by 6 bases and 7 bases, the V and J ends lie 12 bases apart. To note about this clone: What this receptor recognizes is not known. No base quality information exists; no much larger clone differs at one position.

The TCR comes from a man aged 45 to 65 with active or convalescent COVID-19. The chain is made from TRBV6-5 and TRBJ1-4; 5 matching bases give a weak D call of TRBD1. The sequenced sample was peripheral blood. The DNA sequence reads TGTGCCAGCAGCCTAGGGGCAGTTGAAAAACTGTTTTTT. This sequence encodes CASSLGAVEKLFF.